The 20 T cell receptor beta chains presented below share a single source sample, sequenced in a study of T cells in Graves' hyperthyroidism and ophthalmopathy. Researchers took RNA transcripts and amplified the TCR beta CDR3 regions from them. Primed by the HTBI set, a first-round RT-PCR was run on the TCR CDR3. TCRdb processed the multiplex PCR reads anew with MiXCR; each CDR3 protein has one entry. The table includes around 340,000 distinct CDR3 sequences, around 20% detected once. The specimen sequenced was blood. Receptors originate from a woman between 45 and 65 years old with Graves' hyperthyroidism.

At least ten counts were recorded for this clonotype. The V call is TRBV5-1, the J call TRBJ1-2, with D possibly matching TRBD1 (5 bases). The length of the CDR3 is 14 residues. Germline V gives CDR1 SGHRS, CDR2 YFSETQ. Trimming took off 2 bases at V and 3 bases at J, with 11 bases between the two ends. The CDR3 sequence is CASSLRGGDYGYTF. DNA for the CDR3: TGCGCCAGCAGCTTACGGGGCGGAGACTATGGCTACACCTTC.

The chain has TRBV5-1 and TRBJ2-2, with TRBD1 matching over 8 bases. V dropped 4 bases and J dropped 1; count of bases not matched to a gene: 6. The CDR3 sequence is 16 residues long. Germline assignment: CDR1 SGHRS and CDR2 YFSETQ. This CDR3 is CASSIGQGLNTGELFF. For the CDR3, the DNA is TGCGCCAGCAGCATCGGACAGGGACTGAACACCGGGGAGCTGTTTTTT.

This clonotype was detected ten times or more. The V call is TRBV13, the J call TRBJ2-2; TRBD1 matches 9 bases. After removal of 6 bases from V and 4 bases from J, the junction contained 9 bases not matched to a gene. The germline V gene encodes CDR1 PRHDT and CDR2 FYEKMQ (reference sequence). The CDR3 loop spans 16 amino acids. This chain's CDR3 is CASRNRDRVFTGELFF. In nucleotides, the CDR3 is TGTGCCAGCAGAAACCGGGACAGGGTTTTCACCGGGGAGCTGTTTTTT.

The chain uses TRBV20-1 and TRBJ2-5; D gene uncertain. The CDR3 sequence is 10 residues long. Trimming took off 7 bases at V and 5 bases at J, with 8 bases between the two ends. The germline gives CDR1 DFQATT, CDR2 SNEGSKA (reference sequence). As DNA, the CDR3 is TGCAGTGGCCGTTTTGAGACCCAGTACTTC. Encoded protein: CSGRFETQYF.

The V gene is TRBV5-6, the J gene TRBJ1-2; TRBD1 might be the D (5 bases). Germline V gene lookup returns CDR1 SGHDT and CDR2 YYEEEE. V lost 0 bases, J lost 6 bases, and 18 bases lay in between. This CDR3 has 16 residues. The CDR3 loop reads CASSLAVIEGLNGYTF. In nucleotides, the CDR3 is TGTGCCAGCAGCTTGGCCGTTATTGAGGGGCTGAATGGCTACACCTTC.

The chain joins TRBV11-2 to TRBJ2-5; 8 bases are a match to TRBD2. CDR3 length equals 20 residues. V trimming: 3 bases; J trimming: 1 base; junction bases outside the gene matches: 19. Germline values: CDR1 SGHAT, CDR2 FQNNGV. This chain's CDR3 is CASSLGSWGTRNNPQETQYF. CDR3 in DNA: TGTGCCAGCAGCTTGGGGTCTTGGGGGACTAGGAACAACCCCCAAGAGACCCAGTACTTC.

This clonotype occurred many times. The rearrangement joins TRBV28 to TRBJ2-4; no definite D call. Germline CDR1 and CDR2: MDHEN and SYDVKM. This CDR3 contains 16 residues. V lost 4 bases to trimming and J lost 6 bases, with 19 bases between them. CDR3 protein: CASSSGGRPYSNIQYF. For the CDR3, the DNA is TGTGCCAGCAGTTCGGGTGGCAGACCCTATTCAAACATTCAGTACTTC.

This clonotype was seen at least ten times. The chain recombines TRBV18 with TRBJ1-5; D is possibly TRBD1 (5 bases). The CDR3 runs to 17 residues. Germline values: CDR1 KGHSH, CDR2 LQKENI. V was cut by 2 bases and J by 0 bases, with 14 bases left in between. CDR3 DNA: TGTGCCAGCTCACCAACCTGGACACCCCATAGCAATCAGCCCCAGCATTTT. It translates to CASSPTWTPHSNQPQHF.

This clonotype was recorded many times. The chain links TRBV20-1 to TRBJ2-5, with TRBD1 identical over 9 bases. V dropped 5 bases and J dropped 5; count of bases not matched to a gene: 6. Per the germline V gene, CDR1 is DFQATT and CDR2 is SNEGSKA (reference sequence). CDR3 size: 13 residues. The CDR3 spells CSAGDRGKETQYF. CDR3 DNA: TGCAGTGCTGGTGACAGGGGGAAGGAGACCCAGTACTTC.

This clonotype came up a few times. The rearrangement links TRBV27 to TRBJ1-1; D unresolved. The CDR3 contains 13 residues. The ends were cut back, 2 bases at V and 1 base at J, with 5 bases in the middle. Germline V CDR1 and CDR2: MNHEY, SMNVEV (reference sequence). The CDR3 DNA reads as TGTGCCAGCAGTTTACAGCAGAACACTGAAGCTTTCTTT. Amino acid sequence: CASSLQQNTEAFF.

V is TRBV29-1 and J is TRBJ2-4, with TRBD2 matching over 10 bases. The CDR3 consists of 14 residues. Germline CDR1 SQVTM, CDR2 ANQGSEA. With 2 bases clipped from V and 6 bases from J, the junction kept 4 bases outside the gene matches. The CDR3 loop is CSVEKRGGINIQYF. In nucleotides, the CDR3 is TGCAGCGTTGAAAAGCGGGGGGGTATAAACATTCAGTACTTC.

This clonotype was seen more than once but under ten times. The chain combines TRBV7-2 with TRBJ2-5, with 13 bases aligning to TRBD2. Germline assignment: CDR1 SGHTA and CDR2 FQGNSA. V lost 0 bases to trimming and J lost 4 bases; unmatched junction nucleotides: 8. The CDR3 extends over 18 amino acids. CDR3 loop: CASSLAPGTSGKRETQYF. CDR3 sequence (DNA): TGTGCCAGCAGCTTAGCACCCGGGACTAGCGGGAAAAGAGAGACCCAGTACTTC.

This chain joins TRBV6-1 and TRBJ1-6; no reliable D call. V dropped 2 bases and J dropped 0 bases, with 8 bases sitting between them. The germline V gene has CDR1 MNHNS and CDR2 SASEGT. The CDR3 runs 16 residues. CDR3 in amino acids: CASSEWASSYNSPLHF. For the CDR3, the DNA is TGTGCCAGCAGTGAATGGGCTAGCTCCTATAATTCACCCCTCCACTTT.

The CDR3 DNA reads as TGTGCCAGCAGTCTGACTGAATCCTACGAGCAGTACTTC. Amino acid sequence: CASSLTESYEQYF. V is TRBV2 and J is TRBJ2-7, with D hard to call. From germline, CDR1 is SNHLY and CDR2 FYNNEI. The CDR3 is 13 residues long. Trimming removed 5 bases at V and 1 base at J, with 9 bases between.

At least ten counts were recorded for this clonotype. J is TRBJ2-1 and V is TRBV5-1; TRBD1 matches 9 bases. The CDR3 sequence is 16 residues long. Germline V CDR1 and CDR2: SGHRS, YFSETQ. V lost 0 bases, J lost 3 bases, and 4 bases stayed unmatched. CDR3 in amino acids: CASSLEGTGLYNEQFF. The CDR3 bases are TGCGCCAGCAGCTTGGAAGGGACAGGGCTCTACAATGAGCAGTTCTTC.

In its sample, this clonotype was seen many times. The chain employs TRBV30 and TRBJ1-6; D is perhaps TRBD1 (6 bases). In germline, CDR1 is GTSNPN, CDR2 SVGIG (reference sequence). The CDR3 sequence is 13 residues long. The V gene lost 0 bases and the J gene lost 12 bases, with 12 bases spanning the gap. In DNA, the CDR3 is TGTGCCTGGAGTGTATTAGGGGGTGGACCCCTCCACTTT. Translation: CAWSVLGGGPLHF.

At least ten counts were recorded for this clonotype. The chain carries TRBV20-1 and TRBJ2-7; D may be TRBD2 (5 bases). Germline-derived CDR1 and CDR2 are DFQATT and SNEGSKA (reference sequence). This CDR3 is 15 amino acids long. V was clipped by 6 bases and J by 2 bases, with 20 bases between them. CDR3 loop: CSAEKLIQRAYEQYF. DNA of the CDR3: TGCAGTGCGGAGAAACTAATTCAGAGGGCCTACGAGCAGTACTTC.

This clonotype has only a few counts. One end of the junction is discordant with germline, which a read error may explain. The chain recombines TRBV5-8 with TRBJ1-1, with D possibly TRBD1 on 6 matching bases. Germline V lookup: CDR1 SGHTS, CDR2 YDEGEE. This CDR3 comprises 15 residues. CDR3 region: CASSLFQGTNTEASF. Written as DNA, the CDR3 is TGTGCCAGCAGCTTGTTCCAGGGGACGAACACTGAAGCTTCCTTT.

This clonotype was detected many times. Written as DNA, the CDR3 is TGTGCCAGCTCACCGGATTCGGGCCCCTACGAGCAGTACTTC. It translates to CASSPDSGPYEQYF. The genes are TRBV18 and TRBJ2-7; D is undetermined. Germline V CDR1 and CDR2: KGHSH, LQKENI. CDR3 length equals 14 residues. Trimming took off 3 bases at V and 2 bases at J, with 11 bases between the two ends.

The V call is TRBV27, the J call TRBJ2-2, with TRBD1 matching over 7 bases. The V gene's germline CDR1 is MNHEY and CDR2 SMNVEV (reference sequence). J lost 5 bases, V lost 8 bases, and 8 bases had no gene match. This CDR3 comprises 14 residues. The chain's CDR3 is CASERGLGTGELFF. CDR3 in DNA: TGTGCCAGCGAAAGGGGGCTAGGGACCGGGGAGCTGTTTTTT.